Listed here are 11 T cell receptor beta chains from one sample, sequenced in a study of identical twins. Via MiXCR, TCRdb re-called the 5' RACE reads, giving one row per CDR3 protein. The profile shows about 550,000 distinct CDR3 sequences, approximately 20% of them singletons. A further study also used this sample, focusing on yellow fever vaccine responses in identical twins.

Sequencing was done on a sample of CD4+ T cells sorted from blood. All receptors derive from a woman aged 18 to 35 in good health.

This chain uses TRBV12-3 or TRBV12-4 with TRBJ1-4, with 7 bases aligning to TRBD1. Unmatched junction bases numbered 9, after V lost 4 bases and J lost 10 bases. The CDR3 has 14 residues. For the CDR3, the DNA is TGTGCCAGCAGTTCCTCAGACAGGGCTCGAAAACTGTTTTTT. Translating gives CASSSSDRARKLFF.

This clonotype has only a few counts. The chain links TRBV6-5 to TRBJ2-3; D is undetermined. The CDR3 sequence is 11 residues long. V lost 2 bases to trimming and J lost 5 bases, with 2 bases between them. Germline V CDR1 and CDR2: MNHEY, SVGAGI. The CDR3 DNA reads TGTGCCAGCAGTTACAGAGATACGCAGTATTTT. Translated, it gives CASSYRDTQYF.

In its sample, this clonotype was seen a few times. The CDR3 reads CASRGLGTVSSYEQYV. CDR3 nucleotide sequence: TGTGCCAGCAGGGGCCTAGGGACCGTCAGCTCCTACGAGCAGTACGTC. The V gene is TRBV2, the J gene TRBJ2-7, with D perhaps being TRBD1 or TRBD2 (5 bases each). The CDR3 has 16 amino acids. V lost 6 bases and J lost 0, with 18 bases in between. Per the germline V gene, CDR1 is SNHLY and CDR2 is FYNNEI.

This rearrangement joins TRBV11-2 to TRBJ2-1, with TRBD2 matching over 10 bases. The junction had 18 bases not matched to a gene; V was cut back by 3 bases and J by 7 bases. Germline lookup yields CDR1 SGHAT and CDR2 FQNNGV. The CDR3 is made up of 19 amino acids. As DNA, the CDR3 is TGTGCCAGCAGCTTGTCTAATGGGCTAGCGGGAGTCCCGCGTAATGAGCAGTTCTTC. Encoded protein: CASSLSNGLAGVPRNEQFF.

The chain recombines TRBV20-1 with TRBJ2-1; 10 bases align to TRBD2. The CDR3 runs 16 residues. V trimming: 1 base; J trimming: 2 bases; junction bases outside the gene matches: 5. CDR1 is DFQATT and CDR2 is SNEGSKA in the germline V gene (reference sequence). CDR3: CSARGQTSGPYNEQFF. The CDR3 DNA reads TGCAGTGCTAGAGGCCAGACTAGCGGGCCCTACAATGAGCAGTTCTTC.

The chain is built from TRBV20-1 and TRBJ2-7; D remains ambiguous. Germline loops: CDR1 DFQATT, CDR2 SNEGSKA (reference sequence). V lost 6 bases and J lost 3, with 12 bases in between. CDR3 length: 12 residues. For the CDR3, the DNA is TGCAGTGCCCGTGGTTCTTTCTACGAGCAGTACGTC. It translates to CSARGSFYEQYV.

This clonotype was detected only a few times. The chain couples TRBV6-1 to TRBJ1-5, with a weak D call TRBD1 (6 bases). The germline V gene has CDR1 MNHNS and CDR2 SASEGT. This CDR3 has 15 amino acids. Trimming stripped 4 bases from V and 4 bases from J, with 14 bases between. The CDR3 protein is CASSGSSDRNQPQHF. The CDR3 nucleotides read TGTGCCAGCAGTGGATCCTCGGACAGAAATCAGCCCCAGCATTTT.

This clonotype was picked up many times. V usage is TRBV29-1 and J usage is TRBJ2-1, with D possibly TRBD2 on 6 matching bases. Trimming removed 6 bases at V and 4 bases at J, with 13 bases between. Germline-derived CDR1 and CDR2 are SQVTM and ANQGSEA. CDR3 size: 13 residues. The CDR3 region is CSVQGLVYNEQFF. As DNA, the CDR3 is TGCAGCGTCCAGGGACTGGTTTACAATGAGCAGTTCTTC.

The rearrangement joins TRBV9 to TRBJ2-2; 8 nucleotides agree with TRBD2. V was clipped by 4 bases and J by 5 bases; unmatched bases: 13. This CDR3 contains 17 residues. Looked up from germline, CDR1 is SGDLS and CDR2 is YYNGEE. The CDR3, as DNA: TGTGCCAGCAGCCTTCGAGCGGGAGATGGAATGACCGGGGAGCTGTTTTTT. Protein product: CASSLRAGDGMTGELFF.

The chain is built from TRBV7-2 and TRBJ2-1, with D unclear. The CDR3 has 12 amino acids. V was shortened by 5 bases and J by 8 bases, with 10 bases between the two germline ends. Germline lookup yields CDR1 SGHTA and CDR2 FQGNSA. The CDR3 DNA follows: TGTGCCAGCAGCCGTGCTCTCTATGAGCAGTTCTTC. As protein: CASSRALYEQFF.

This clonotype was seen more than once but under ten times. This chain joins TRBV6-5 and TRBJ2-2, with TRBD2 matching over 14 bases. V shed 2 bases, J shed 0 bases, and the junction held 2 bases outside the gene matches. The CDR3 consists of 18 residues. Germline-derived CDR1 and CDR2 are MNHEY and SVGAGI. The CDR3 sequence: CASSYRTSGGPNTGELFF. The CDR3 DNA is TGTGCCAGCAGTTACCGGACTAGCGGGGGGCCGAACACCGGGGAGCTGTTTTTT.